The 31 T cell receptor beta chains listed next were all sequenced from one sample in a study of cytomegalovirus exposure and HLA in healthy donors. PCR employed 60 Vbeta and 13 Jbeta primers. Profiled with immunoSEQ multiplex PCR; TCRdb holds only in-frame clones, not every one. The sample has more than 150,000 clones; roughly 87% are singletons. The sequenced sample was PBMCs. These receptors came from a man in his fifties or sixties in good health and CMV-seronegative.

This chain links TRBV2 with TRBJ2-1, with D perhaps matching TRBD1 (6 bases). CDR3 length equals 14 residues. Trimming removed 0 bases from V and 5 bases from J, with 8 bases in between. From germline, CDR1 is SNHLY and CDR2 FYNNEI. The CDR3 is CASSEADSNNEQFF. Written as DNA, the CDR3 is TGTGCCAGCAGTGAAGCGGACAGTAACAATGAGCAGTTCTTC.

This clone is termed medium-sized (0.01 to 0.1%). The genes are TRBV21-1 and TRBJ2-6; the DNA was not used to check the table's D call, TRBD1. TRBV21-1 is classified as a pseudogene. CDR3 length equals 21 residues. For the CDR3, the DNA is TGTGCCAGCAGCGGTCGAGCCCCGACAGGGGGAAAACCGATTAGATTAAACGTCCTGACTTTC. Its translation is CASSGRAPTGGKPIRLNVLTF.

This rearrangement joins TRBV5-1 to TRBJ1-5, with TRBD1 matching 8 bases. Germline V gives CDR1 SGHRS, CDR2 YFSETQ. The CDR3 is 14 residues long. After removal of 5 bases from V and 2 bases from J, the junction contained 3 bases not matched to a gene. CDR3: CASSSTGGNQPQHF. The CDR3 nucleotides are TGCGCCAGCAGTTCGACAGGGGGCAATCAGCCCCAGCATTTT.

J is TRBJ1-1 and V is TRBV28, with a weak D call TRBD1 (6 bases). With 4 bases removed from V and 4 bases from J, the gap between germline ends came to 10 bases. This CDR3 contains 13 residues. The germline V gene encodes CDR1 MDHEN and CDR2 SYDVKM. This CDR3 reads CASSSGAPTEAFF. CDR3 coding DNA: TGTGCCAGCAGTTCAGGGGCCCCCACTGAAGCTTTCTTT.

The CDR3 DNA follows: TGTGCCAGCAGTGACATCCGGGGAGGGAAGACCCAGTACTTC. The encoded protein is CASSDIRGGKTQYF. The genes are TRBV6-6 and TRBJ2-5; 7 bases agree with TRBD2. V shed 5 bases, J shed 6 bases, and the junction held 9 bases outside the gene matches. The CDR3 spans 14 residues. The germline V gene encodes CDR1 MNHNY and CDR2 SVGAGI (reference sequence).

The V call is TRBV7-2, the J call TRBJ1-5; 7 bases align to TRBD1. Germline V lookup: CDR1 SGHTA, CDR2 FQGNSA. V was clipped by 5 bases and J by 4 bases; unmatched bases: 5. The CDR3 runs to 14 residues. The chain's CDR3 is CASSETGSNQPQHF. The CDR3 DNA follows: TGTGCCAGCAGCGAGACAGGGAGTAATCAGCCCCAGCATTTT. Filled out from reference TRBV7-2 and TRBJ1-5, the complete variable domain reads GAGVSQSPSNKVTEKGKDVELRCDPISGHTALYWYRQSLGQGLEFLIYFQGNSAPDKSGLPSDRFSAERTGGSVSTLTIQRTQQEDSAVYLCASSETGSNQPQHFGDGTRLSIL.

In this sample, this clone turned up once. V is TRBV5-4 and J is TRBJ1-2; D unresolved. Trimming shortened V by 4 bases and J by 7 bases, and 20 bases separated the two germline ends. Germline-derived CDR1 and CDR2 are SGHNT and YYREEE (reference sequence). The CDR3 has 15 amino acids. Written as DNA, the CDR3 is TGTGCCAGCAGCACACAAGCGGCGGCTACCGGTGGCTACACCTTC. Translation: CASSTQAAATGGYTF.

The chain couples TRBV6-1 to TRBJ2-2, with 7 bases lining up with TRBD2. V gave up 2 bases and J gave up 7 bases; unmatched junction bases: 7. The germline V gene encodes CDR1 MNHNS and CDR2 SASEGT. The CDR3 spans 15 residues. This CDR3 is CASSEMAGADGELFF. The DNA for the CDR3 is TGTGCCAGCAGTGAAATGGCGGGAGCGGACGGGGAGCTGTTTTTT.

The V and J genes are TRBV28 and TRBJ2-7; 14 nucleotides agree with TRBD2. This CDR3 is built from 15 residues. CDR1 is MDHEN, CDR2 SYDVKM, per germline. With V trimmed by 4 bases and J by 7 bases, 6 bases remained unmatched. CDR3 nucleotide sequence: TGTGCCAGCAGTTCTGGGACTAGCGGGAGTATTGAGCAGTACTTC. This encodes CASSSGTSGSIEQYF.

The rearrangement uses TRBV7-2 and TRBJ1-2; the match to TRBD1 covers 7 bases. Germline trimming cut 1 base from V and 6 bases from J; bases unmatched to any gene: 5. CDR3 length: 14 amino acids. Per germline, CDR1 SGHTA and CDR2 FQGNSA. The CDR3 here is CASSLEQGRDGYTF. The CDR3 nucleotides read TGTGCCAGCAGCTTAGAACAGGGGCGGGATGGCTACACCTTC.

The V call is TRBV4-2, the J call TRBJ2-6, with D maybe TRBD2 (6 bases). V lost 3 bases and J lost 4, with 13 bases in between. CDR1 is LGHNA, CDR2 YNFKEQ, per germline. The CDR3 runs 16 residues. The CDR3 loop is CASSHIGGTGANVLTF. The CDR3 coding sequence is TGTGCCAGCAGCCATATTGGGGGGACCGGGGCCAACGTCCTGACTTTC.

This clone came up once. The rearrangement joins TRBV6-5 to TRBJ2-1, with 8 bases aligning to TRBD2. The CDR3 is 16 amino acids. The V gene's germline CDR1 is MNHEY and CDR2 SVGAGI. J was trimmed by 4 bases and V by 0 bases; bases with no gene match: 5. CDR3 bases: TGTGCCAGCAGTTACTCGAGGAGCGGGGGTTACAATGAGCAGTTCTTC. Its protein product is CASSYSRSGGYNEQFF.

The sample holds one count of this clone. Other DNA sequences in the sample encode the same CDR3. This chain uses TRBV7-3 with TRBJ2-5; TRBD2 matches at 14 bases. The CDR3 is 17 amino acids. Germline V gene sequence: CDR1 SGHTA, CDR2 FQGTGA. V shed 5 bases, J shed 5 bases, and the junction held 10 bases outside the gene matches. The CDR3 region is CASSPRLAGGPWETQYF. The CDR3 coding sequence is TGTGCCAGCAGCCCCAGACTAGCGGGGGGGCCGTGGGAGACCCAGTACTTC.

This sequence joins TRBV4-1 and TRBJ1-6; tentative D call: TRBD1 (5 bases). Germline V CDR1 and CDR2: MGHRA, YSYEKL. This CDR3 is 16 amino acids long. Trimming cost V 0 bases and J 9 bases, with 15 bases left between them. Written as DNA, the CDR3 is TGCGCCAGCAGCCAAGAAGGTTTGGGGGGGGGTTCACCCCTCCACTTT. Protein product: CASSQEGLGGGSPLHF.

The J gene is TRBJ2-7, the V gene TRBV5-1; tentatively, D is TRBD1 (6 bases). The V gene's germline CDR1 is SGHRS and CDR2 YFSETQ. Trimming left V 4 bases short and J 3 bases short, with 14 bases between. CDR3 length: 14 residues. The CDR3 protein is CASSAPDRNYEQYF. The CDR3 DNA reads as TGCGCCAGCAGCGCCCCGGACAGAAACTACGAGCAGTACTTC.

The chain uses TRBV11-2 and TRBJ2-2, with D tentatively TRBD2 (5 bases). The germline V and J ends were trimmed by 1 base and 8 bases, with 8 bases remaining between them. Per germline, CDR1 SGHAT and CDR2 FQNNGV. This CDR3 has 13 residues. The DNA of the CDR3 is TGTGCCAGCAGCTTAGGCTTAGCGGGGGAGCTGTTTTTT. Translating gives CASSLGLAGELFF.

As concerns this clone: At one boundary the junction diverges from the germline segment, which might be a read error. J is TRBJ2-7 and V is TRBV7-9, with 9 bases that match TRBD2. CDR1 and CDR2 from the germline V gene are SEHNR and FQNEAQ (reference sequence). This CDR3 region has 13 residues. This CDR3 reads CSSSSGSSYEQYF. CDR3 nucleotides: TGTTCCAGCAGTAGCGGGAGCTCCTACGAGCAGTACTTC.

The chain recombines TRBV7-2 with TRBJ2-4, with 7 bases matching TRBD1. Germline V gene sequence: CDR1 SGHTA, CDR2 FQGNSA. The V segment lost 5 bases and the J segment 3 bases; nucleotides outside the gene matches: 4. This CDR3 is 14 amino acids long. The CDR3 reads CASSNRDSKNIQYF. CDR3 nucleotides: TGTGCCAGCAGCAACCGGGACAGCAAAAACATTCAGTACTTC.

The CDR3 bases are TGTGCCAGCAGTTCTCCGAGTAGGGGGAGAGGTCAGCCCCAGCATTTT. Translating it yields CASSSPSRGRGQPQHF. The chain employs TRBV6-5 and TRBJ1-5, with D possibly being TRBD1 (6 bases). The CDR3 sequence is 16 residues long. Per germline, CDR1 MNHEY and CDR2 SVGAGI. V lost 4 bases, J lost 6 bases, and 19 bases lay in between.

This sequence joins TRBV18 and TRBJ2-1; 7 nucleotides line up with TRBD1. The CDR3 sequence is 14 residues long. Trimming took 3 bases from V and 2 from J; bases not matched to a gene: 1. Germline CDR1 reads KGHSH; CDR2 reads LQKENI. The CDR3 loop is CASSPTGTYNEQFF. DNA of the CDR3: TGTGCCAGCTCACCGACAGGGACCTACAATGAGCAGTTCTTC.

V gene TRBV19 combines with J gene TRBJ2-2; D is unresolved. CDR3 length equals 12 residues. Trimming cost V 7 bases and J 9 bases, with 12 bases left between them. CDR1 LNHDA and CDR2 SQIVND come from the germline V gene (reference sequence). For the CDR3, the DNA is TGTGCCAGTAACAGACCGTCTCGGGAGCTGTTTTTT. It specifies CASNRPSRELFF.

The V and J genes are TRBV5-4 and TRBJ2-2; perhaps TRBD2 as D (6 bases). Per germline, CDR1 SGHNT and CDR2 YYREEE (reference sequence). This CDR3 contains 15 residues. The V gene lost 0 bases and the J gene lost 4 bases, with 10 bases spanning the gap. The CDR3 sequence is CASSLGGVVTGELFF. CDR3 bases: TGTGCCAGCAGCTTGGGGGGGGTGGTCACCGGGGAGCTGTTTTTT.

This clone was found once. CDR3 sequence reads: CASSSTGGMWNYGYTF. The CDR3 region has the DNA TGTGCCAGCAGCTCGACAGGGGGCATGTGGAACTATGGCTACACCTTC. The rearrangement joins TRBV9 to TRBJ1-2, with 10 bases fitting TRBD1. Looked up from germline, CDR1 is SGDLS and CDR2 is YYNGEE. The J segment lost 2 bases and the V segment lost 4 bases, leaving 8 bases of the junction unmatched. The CDR3 length is 16 residues.

This clone was detected only a few times. The V gene is TRBV7-3, the J gene TRBJ1-1; 9 nucleotides agree with TRBD1. Trimming at V came to 5 bases and at J to 4 bases, leaving 2 bases not matched to a gene. The CDR3 has 13 residues. From germline, CDR1 is SGHTA and CDR2 FQGTGA. The CDR3 nucleotides are TGTGCCAGCAGCCTGACAGGGGGCACTGAAGCTTTCTTT. It codes for CASSLTGGTEAFF.

The chain employs TRBV28 and TRBJ1-6; TRBD1 is a possible D gene (5 bases). Per the germline V gene, CDR1 is MDHEN and CDR2 is SYDVKM. Between the trimmed V and J ends, which lost 6 bases and 8 bases, there was a span of 17 bases. The CDR3 contains 15 residues. The CDR3 loop is CASSGIQGSHSPLHF. The CDR3, as DNA: TGTGCCAGCAGCGGTATTCAGGGATCCCATTCACCCCTCCACTTT.

V gene TRBV29-1 combines with J gene TRBJ2-6; 7 nucleotides match TRBD1. The CDR3 is 14 amino acids. Germline loops: CDR1 SQVTM, CDR2 ANQGSEA. V lost 6 bases, J lost 8 bases, and 10 bases stayed unmatched. DNA of the CDR3: TGCAGCGTACAGACAGGGACCGGGACCAACGTCCTGACTTTC. Encoded protein: CSVQTGTGTNVLTF.

The V and J genes are TRBV30 and TRBJ2-3; TRBD2 agrees at 9 bases. The germline gives CDR1 GTSNPN, CDR2 SVGIG (reference sequence). V was clipped by 1 base and J by 6 bases; unmatched bases: 14. The length of the CDR3 is 17 residues. CDR3 in DNA: TGTGCCTGGAGTGCCACCCATCTAGCGGGACGTGGTGATACGCAGTATTTT. Its translation: CAWSATHLAGRGDTQYF.

V and J are TRBV25-1 and TRBJ2-1; D is unclear. Germline values: CDR1 MGHDK, CDR2 SYGVNS. Deletions cut 4 bases from V and 4 bases from J, with 5 bases between. The CDR3 spans 12 residues. The DNA for the CDR3 is TGTGCCAGCAGTGTGCTATACAATGAGCAGTTCTTC. Amino acids: CASSVLYNEQFF.

The genes are TRBV7-2 and TRBJ1-5, with 8 bases that match TRBD1. CDR3 length equals 16 residues. The V gene's germline CDR1 is SGHTA and CDR2 FQGNSA. V gave up 5 bases and J gave up 1 base; unmatched junction bases: 7. The CDR3 DNA follows: TGTGCCAGCAGCCTAGGACAGGGTATGAGCAATCAGCCCCAGCATTTT. Translating it yields CASSLGQGMSNQPQHF.

The CDR3 DNA reads as TGTGCCAGTAGTGTCGACAGGGGGAGAGGCATTCAGTACTTC. It codes for CASSVDRGRGIQYF. The chain combines TRBV19 with TRBJ2-4; 9 bases align to TRBD1. Germline trimming cut 5 bases from V and 9 bases from J; bases unmatched to any gene: 8. Per the germline V gene, CDR1 is LNHDA and CDR2 is SQIVND (reference sequence). The CDR3 has 14 amino acids.

The gene calls are TRBV7-3 and TRBJ2-6; possible D gene TRBD1, 6 bases. V was shortened by 8 bases and J by 1 base, with 9 bases between the two germline ends. CDR1 and CDR2 (germline): SGHTA, FQGTGA. The CDR3 has 14 residues. The CDR3 sequence is CASGRGSGANVLTF. In nucleotides, the CDR3 is TGTGCCAGCGGAAGGGGGTCTGGGGCCAACGTCCTGACTTTC.